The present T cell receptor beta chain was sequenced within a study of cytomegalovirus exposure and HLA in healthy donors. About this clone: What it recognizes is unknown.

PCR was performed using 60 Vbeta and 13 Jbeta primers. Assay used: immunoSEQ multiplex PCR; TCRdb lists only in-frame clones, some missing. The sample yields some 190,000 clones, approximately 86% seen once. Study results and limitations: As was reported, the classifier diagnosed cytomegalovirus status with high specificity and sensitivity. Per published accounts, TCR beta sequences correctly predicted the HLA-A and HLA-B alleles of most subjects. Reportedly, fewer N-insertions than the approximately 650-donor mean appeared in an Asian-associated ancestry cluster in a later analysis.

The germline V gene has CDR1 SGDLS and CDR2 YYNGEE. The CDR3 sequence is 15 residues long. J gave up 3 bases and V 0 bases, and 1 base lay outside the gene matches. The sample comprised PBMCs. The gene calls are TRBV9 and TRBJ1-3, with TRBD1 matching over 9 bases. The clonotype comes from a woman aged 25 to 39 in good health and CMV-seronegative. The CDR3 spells CASSVETGGGNTIYF. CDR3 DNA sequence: TGTGCCAGCAGCGTAGAGACAGGGGGTGGAAACACCATATATTTT.